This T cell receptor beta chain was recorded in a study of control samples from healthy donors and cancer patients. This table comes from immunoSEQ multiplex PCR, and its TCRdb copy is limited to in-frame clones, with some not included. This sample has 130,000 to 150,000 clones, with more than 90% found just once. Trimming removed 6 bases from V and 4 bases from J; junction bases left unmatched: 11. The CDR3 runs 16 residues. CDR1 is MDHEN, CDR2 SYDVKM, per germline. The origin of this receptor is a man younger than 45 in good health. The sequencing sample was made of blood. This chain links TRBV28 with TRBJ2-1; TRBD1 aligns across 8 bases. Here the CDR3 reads CASSPDRGYSYNEQFF. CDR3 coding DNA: TGTGCCAGCAGCCCAGACAGGGGATATTCGTACAATGAGCAGTTCTTC.